The present T cell receptor beta chain was sequenced within a study of OX40 agonist ivuxolimab in advanced cancers. In the study overall: Ivuxolimab, which targeted the costimulatory receptor OX40 (CD134), was an agonistic, fully human IgG2 monoclonal antibody. Intravenous ivuxolimab was administered to patients every 2 weeks at six dose levels: 0.01, 0.1, 0.3, 1.5, 3 and 10 mg/kg. Among the roughly 50 dose-escalation patients, some 20 had hepatocellular carcinoma, 15 or so melanoma, 9 renal cell carcinoma and 9 head and neck cancer. A male proportion of about 79% and a mean age of approximately 61 years, ranging from 23 to 79, were recorded for the dose-escalation cohort. Patients were allowed to have had prior anti-PD-1, anti-PD-L1 or anti-CTLA-4 therapy, and 30% to 40% of the dose-escalation patients had previously received checkpoint inhibitors. Partial responses occurred in three dose-escalation patients: two with cutaneous melanoma and one with hepatocellular carcinoma. The point of sequencing TCRbeta in the periphery was to test whether ivuxolimab changed TCR sequence diversity and drove clonal T-cell expansion. The paper describes the monotherapy dose-escalation part (N of about 47 patients) of the phase I trial of ivuxolimab.

To sequence the TCRbeta CDR3 region, genomic DNA was isolated from the sorted cells. TCRbeta CDR3 regions were sequenced using the immunoSEQ Assay. The table was pulled from immuneACCESS by TCRdb, which kept in-frame rearrangements only. Such tables lose some clones; where checked, under half of the loss comes from unresolved V genes, and the rest has no known cause. This sample holds 8,000 to 10,000 clones; around nine tenths were observed only once. In total, the top ten clones hold approximately 10% of the sample. Patients with autoimmune disease history or receiving systemic immunosuppression were excluded from the trial. Peripheral blood for TCR sequencing was collected from all dose cohorts at baseline, on cycle 4 day 1, and on cycle 7 day 1. The samples were taken from a phase I, first-in-human, multicenter, open-label dose-escalation trial of ivuxolimab. The trial enrolled adults with locally advanced or metastatic head and neck squamous cell, hepatocellular, melanoma or renal cell carcinoma. Before TCR sequencing, CD4+ T cells and CD8+ T cells from peripheral blood were sorted into separate populations.

In the germline V gene (reference sequence), CDR1 corresponds to LNHDA and CDR2 to SQIVND. From its cysteine to its phenylalanine, the CDR3 spans 13 amino acids. Only CDR3 DNA remains: 39 bases, in frame from the first base. V lost 6 bases and J lost 3 bases; the stretch between them is 10 bases long. Summary of the overall study and its limitations: In the 0.1-3.0 mg/kg groups, partial responders had among the lowest normalized peripheral clonal expansion, particularly in CD8+ T cells. Low levels of normalized T-cell clonal expansion were also seen in some patients who did not respond. On average, CD8+ T cells showed more expanded clones than CD4+ T cells after ivuxolimab. Clonal expansion of both CD4+ and CD8+ blood T cells was observed from baseline to week 6 at doses 0.1 to 3.0 mg/kg. The antigen specificity of the clonally expanded peripheral T cells was not determined.

This clone was seen just once. Its antigen remains undetermined. Nothing much larger sits one base from this clone, and base qualities are not available. This receptor was taken from an adult with an advanced solid tumor such as melanoma, head and neck, liver or kidney cancer. The sequenced sample was CD4+ or CD8+ T cells sorted from blood, obtained in a trial of the OX40 agonist ivuxolimab. Here the chain combines TRBV19 and TRBJ2-3; the best D guess is TRBD2, with 5 bases matching. The CDR3 region reads CASSGVRTDTQYF. The sequenced DNA: TGTGCCAGTAGCGGGGTTCGTACAGATACGCAGTATTTT.